What follows is one TCR beta chain and its context. The antigen remains unidentified. The authors reverse transcribed roughly 0.5 to 1 ug RNA with random hexamers. Multiplex immunoSEQ PCR targeted 54 Vbeta and 13 Jbeta TCR beta segments. One entry per CDR3 protein, called by TCRdb with MiXCR from the immunoSEQ multiplex PCR reads. The sample comprises over 100,000 distinct CDR3 sequences, roughly 96% of which are singletons, and more than 0.08% rests with the top ten. Germline loops: CDR1 SGHTA, CDR2 FQGNSA. The V end lost 5 bases, the J end lost 0 bases, and 7 bases lay between the germline ends. This CDR3 comprises 13 residues. This sample was included in a study of CD8 T cells in Susac syndrome. Study findings and constraints: That the number of individuals in its TCR sequencing and HLA analysis was relatively small was acknowledged by the study.

Sequencing targeted TCR beta in T cells from blood (CD8+ and CD4+). The clonotype originates from a human donor in good health. Sequences were obtained from CD4+ T cells from PBMCs. The chain recombines TRBV7-2 with TRBJ1-2; D unresolved. CDR3 loop: CASSAPANYGYTF. The CDR3 DNA reads as TGTGCCAGCAGCGCCCCTGCTAACTATGGCTACACCTTC.